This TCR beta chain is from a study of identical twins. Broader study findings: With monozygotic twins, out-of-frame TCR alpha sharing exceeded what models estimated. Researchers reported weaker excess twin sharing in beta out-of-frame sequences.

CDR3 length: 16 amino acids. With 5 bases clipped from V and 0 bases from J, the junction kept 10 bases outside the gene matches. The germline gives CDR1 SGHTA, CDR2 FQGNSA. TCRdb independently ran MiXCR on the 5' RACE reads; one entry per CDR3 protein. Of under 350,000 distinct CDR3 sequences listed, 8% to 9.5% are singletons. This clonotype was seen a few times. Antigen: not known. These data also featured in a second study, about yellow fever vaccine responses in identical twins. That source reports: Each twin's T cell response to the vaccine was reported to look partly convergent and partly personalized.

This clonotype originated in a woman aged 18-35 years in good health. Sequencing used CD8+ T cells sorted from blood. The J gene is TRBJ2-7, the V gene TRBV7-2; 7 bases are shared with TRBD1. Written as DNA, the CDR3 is TGTGCCAGCAGCCGTGGGACAGAACTATTCTCCTACGAGCAGTACTTC. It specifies CASSRGTELFSYEQYF.